This TCR beta chain is drawn from a study of control samples from healthy donors and cancer patients. Measured with immunoSEQ multiplex PCR; TCRdb has only the in-frame clones, and not every one. The repertoire holds about 100,000 clones, with roughly 87% as singletons. V dropped 3 bases and J dropped 7 bases, with 17 bases sitting between them. From germline, CDR1 is LNHDA and CDR2 SQIVND (reference sequence). CDR3 size: 15 residues. The receptor was isolated from a woman in her 50s in good health. The sequencing input was blood. The gene calls are TRBV19 and TRBJ2-3, with a weak D call TRBD2 (6 bases). The CDR3 DNA reads as TGTGCCAGTAGTATCCCGTTCGGGGGAGGAAATACGCAGTATTTT. Its translation: CASSIPFGGGNTQYF.